The rows below give T cell receptor beta chains drawn from one sample of a study of beta chain features in type 1 diabetes. Libraries were prepared by immunoSEQ multiplex PCR; TCRdb keeps only in-frame clonotypes and omits some of them. The table has 310,000 or so clones, 15% seen once. The specimen sequenced was naive CD4+ T cells from blood. These TCRs come from a man younger than 30 with type 1 diabetes. Both conserved end residues are part of each CDR3. Each record gives: V gene, J gene, D gene, clone size, CDR3 DNA, CDR3 protein. The D gene is left open where the match is weak. Size values are once, few and many counts, or a class for expanded clones, and some rows have none.

V: TRBV5-4
J: TRBJ2-5
D: -
size: few
DNA: TGTGCCAGCAGCTTGTTCTTCGGAGAGACCCAGTACTTC
CDR3: CASSLFFGETQYF

V: TRBV30
J: TRBJ2-3
D: -
size: -
DNA: TGTGCCTGGAGTGTGCATCCCGGTCGCGGTACGCAGTATTTT
CDR3: CAWSVHPGRGTQYF

V: TRBV29-1
J: TRBJ2-3
D: -
size: many
DNA: TGCAGCGTTGGGGGAGACACGCAGTATTTT
CDR3: CSVGGDTQYF

V: TRBV19
J: TRBJ1-4
D: TRBD1
size: few
DNA: TGTGCCAGTAGACCCAGGGGGGCGACTAATGAAAAACTGTTTTTT
CDR3: CASRPRGATNEKLFF

V: TRBV5-4
J: TRBJ1-2
D: -
size: -
DNA: TGTGCCAGCAGCTTACCAGGAAGACATGGCTACACCTTC
CDR3: CASSLPGRHGYTF

V: TRBV4-3
J: TRBJ1-1
D: -
size: -
DNA: TGCGCCAGCAGCCAACAGGACATGAACACTGAAGCTTTCTTT
CDR3: CASSQQDMNTEAFF

V: TRBV7-9
J: TRBJ2-7
D: TRBD1
size: -
DNA: TGTGCCAGCAGCCAAACAGGGGTACCCTACGAGCAGTACTTC
CDR3: CASSQTGVPYEQYF

V: TRBV6-6
J: TRBJ1-1
D: TRBD1
size: few
DNA: TGTGCCAGCGAGGACAGGGGGAACACTGAAGCTTTCTTT
CDR3: CASEDRGNTEAFF

V: TRBV18
J: TRBJ1-2
D: TRBD1
size: few
DNA: TGTGCCAGCTCACCGACAGGGGACTATGGCTACACCTTC
CDR3: CASSPTGDYGYTF

V: TRBV5-1
J: TRBJ2-5
D: TRBD1
size: few
DNA: TGCGCCAGCAGCTTGAAGGGGGCAGAAGAGACCCAGTACTTC
CDR3: CASSLKGAEETQYF

V: TRBV4-1
J: TRBJ1-5
D: -
size: few
DNA: TGCGCCAGCAGCCAAGATGATCCCACTATTAGCAATCAGCCCCAGCATTTT
CDR3: CASSQDDPTISNQPQHF

V: TRBV4-1
J: TRBJ2-1
D: -
size: few
DNA: TGCGCCAGCAGCCCTTCCGTAACAGGAGTCTACAATGAGCAGTTCTTC
CDR3: CASSPSVTGVYNEQFF

V: TRBV5-4
J: TRBJ1-2
D: -
size: -
DNA: TGTGCCAGCAGCCTTACCGGGACTGCAGACTATGGCTACACCTTC
CDR3: CASSLTGTADYGYTF

V: TRBV5-1
J: TRBJ2-7
D: TRBD2
size: -
DNA: TGCGCCAGCAGAAGGTTGGTCGAAGCGGGAGGTCATGCCTACGAGCAGTACTTC
CDR3: CASRRLVEAGGHAYEQYF

V: TRBV28
J: TRBJ2-4
D: -
size: few
DNA: TGTGCCAGCAGTTTATCCCGGTTAGCCAAAAACATTCAGTACTTC
CDR3: CASSLSRLAKNIQYF

V: TRBV6-5
J: TRBJ2-3
D: TRBD1
size: -
DNA: TGTGCCAGCATAGACAGGGGATTGGTAGATACGCAGTATTTT
CDR3: CASIDRGLVDTQYF

V: TRBV28
J: TRBJ2-5
D: -
size: few
DNA: TGTGCCAGCAGTTTCGGGCTAGCGAACCAAGAGACCCAGTACTTC
CDR3: CASSFGLANQETQYF

V: TRBV4-2
J: TRBJ2-7
D: TRBD1
size: -
DNA: TGTGCCAGCAGCCAAGCGGGACAGGTATCCGACGAGCAGTACTTC
CDR3: CASSQAGQVSDEQYF

V: TRBV25-1
J: TRBJ1-1
D: -
size: -
DNA: TGTGCCAGCAGCCAATTTGACAGCACTGAAGCTTTCTTT
CDR3: CASSQFDSTEAFF

V: TRBV7-9
J: TRBJ1-1
D: TRBD1
size: -
DNA: TGTGCCAGCAGCCAGAGGGGACAGGGTACGAGGTCGAACACTGAAGCTTTCTTT
CDR3: CASSQRGQGTRSNTEAFF

V: TRBV2
J: TRBJ2-7
D: TRBD2
size: few
DNA: TGTGCCAGCACTACTAGCGGGAGGGGGTACGAGCAGTACTTC
CDR3: CASTTSGRGYEQYF

V: TRBV27
J: TRBJ2-1
D: TRBD1
size: -
DNA: TGTGCCAGCAGTCCGCCTGACAGGGTCGCCTACAATGAGCAGTTCTTC
CDR3: CASSPPDRVAYNEQFF

V: TRBV30
J: TRBJ1-2
D: -
size: -
DNA: TGTGCCTCCATAAACGGGGGGTACGGCTACACCTTC
CDR3: CASINGGYGYTF

V: TRBV6-1
J: TRBJ2-1
D: TRBD2
size: -
DNA: TGTGCCAGCAGTGATGGGGGGACTAGCGGGAGGATCCAGTTCTTC
CDR3: CASSDGGTSGRIQFF

V: TRBV6-6
J: TRBJ1-2
D: TRBD1
size: -
DNA: TGTGCCAGCGAACAGGGGGCTAACGGCTACACCTTC
CDR3: CASEQGANGYTF

V: TRBV7-2
J: TRBJ1-4
D: -
size: -
DNA: TGTGCCAGCAGCTCGCGTAATGAAAAACTGTTTTTT
CDR3: CASSSRNEKLFF

V: TRBV4-2
J: TRBJ2-5
D: TRBD2
size: few
DNA: TGTGCCAGCAGCCAAGATTCCGGGGGGGAGACCCAGTACTTC
CDR3: CASSQDSGGETQYF

V: TRBV6-5
J: TRBJ2-3
D: TRBD1
size: -
DNA: TGTGCCAGCAGTTTCGGGACAGGGGTGGGTGATACGCAGTATTTT
CDR3: CASSFGTGVGDTQYF

V: TRBV6-5
J: TRBJ1-6
D: -
size: -
DNA: TGTGCCAGCAGTGGGGGGACGGTTATCAGTTCACCCCTCCACTTT
CDR3: CASSGGTVISSPLHF

V: TRBV7-9
J: TRBJ2-7
D: TRBD1
size: -
DNA: TGTGCCAGCAGACAGGGGACAGGTGATTCCTACGAGCAGTACTTC
CDR3: CASRQGTGDSYEQYF

V: TRBV7-2
J: TRBJ2-1
D: -
size: -
DNA: TGTGCCAGCAGCCCTCTTCAGACTCCTTCCGTGCAGTTCTTC
CDR3: CASSPLQTPSVQFF

V: TRBV5-1
J: TRBJ2-7
D: TRBD1
size: few
DNA: TGCGCCAGCAGCAGAACGGGACAGGGTTCCTCCTACGAGCAGTACTTC
CDR3: CASSRTGQGSSYEQYF

V: TRBV7-6
J: TRBJ2-5
D: TRBD2
size: -
DNA: TGTGCCAGCAGCACCCGACTAGCGGAGACCCAGTACTTC
CDR3: CASSTRLAETQYF

V: TRBV30
J: TRBJ2-2
D: TRBD2
size: few
DNA: TGTGCCTGGAGTGTTACTAGCGGAATAATAACCGGGGAGCTGTTTTTT
CDR3: CAWSVTSGIITGELFF

V: TRBV7-9
J: TRBJ2-3
D: -
size: few
DNA: TGTGCCAGCAGCTCTGGACTAAGCACAGATACGCAGTATTTT
CDR3: CASSSGLSTDTQYF

V: TRBV6-6
J: TRBJ2-3
D: TRBD2
size: few
DNA: TGTGCCAGCAGCCAAGGACTAGCGGGGGTTCCGCAGTATTTT
CDR3: CASSQGLAGVPQYF

V: TRBV5-4
J: TRBJ2-3
D: -
size: -
DNA: TGTGCCAGCAGCTTGGGGCAGAACACAGATACGCAGTATTTT
CDR3: CASSLGQNTDTQYF

V: TRBV4-2
J: TRBJ2-7
D: TRBD2
size: -
DNA: TGTGCCAGCAGCCAGACTAGCGGGAGGTCTTCCTACGAGCAGTACTTC
CDR3: CASSQTSGRSSYEQYF

V: TRBV28
J: TRBJ2-5
D: TRBD1
size: -
DNA: TGTGCCAGCAGTCTGTCAGGGGGACAAGAGACCCAGTACTTC
CDR3: CASSLSGGQETQYF

V: TRBV7-2
J: TRBJ2-1
D: -
size: -
DNA: TGTGCCAGCAGCTTAGATCCCATCTACAATGAGCAGTTCTTC
CDR3: CASSLDPIYNEQFF

V: TRBV11-2
J: TRBJ2-1
D: TRBD2
size: -
DNA: TGTGCCAGCAGCGGCAGACTAGCGGGAGGGACCTTTGAGCAGTTCTTC
CDR3: CASSGRLAGGTFEQFF

V: TRBV6-6
J: TRBJ2-7
D: -
size: -
DNA: TGTGCCAGCAGTTACGGTAGCGGTGCCTACGAGCAGTACTTC
CDR3: CASSYGSGAYEQYF

V: TRBV7-2
J: TRBJ2-2
D: TRBD2
size: few
DNA: TGTGCCAGCAGCAATCTAGCGGGGGGCGCCGGGGAGCTGTTTTTT
CDR3: CASSNLAGGAGELFF

V: TRBV29-1
J: TRBJ2-3
D: -
size: -
DNA: TGCAGCGTTGTCGAGTCAGGGGCCACAGATACGCAGTATTTT
CDR3: CSVVESGATDTQYF